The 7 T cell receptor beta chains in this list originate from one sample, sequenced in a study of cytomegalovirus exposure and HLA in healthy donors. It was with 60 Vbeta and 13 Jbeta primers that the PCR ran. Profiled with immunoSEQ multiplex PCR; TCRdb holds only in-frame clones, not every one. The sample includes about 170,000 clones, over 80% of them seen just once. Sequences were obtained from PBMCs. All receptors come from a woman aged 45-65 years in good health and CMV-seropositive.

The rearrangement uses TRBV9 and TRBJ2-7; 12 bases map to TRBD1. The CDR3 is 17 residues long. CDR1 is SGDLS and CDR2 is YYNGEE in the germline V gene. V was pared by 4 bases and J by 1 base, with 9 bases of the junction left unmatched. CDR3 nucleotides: TGTGCCAGCAGCCCGCGGAAGGGACAGGGGGCTTCCTACGAGCAGTACTTC. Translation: CASSPRKGQGASYEQYF.

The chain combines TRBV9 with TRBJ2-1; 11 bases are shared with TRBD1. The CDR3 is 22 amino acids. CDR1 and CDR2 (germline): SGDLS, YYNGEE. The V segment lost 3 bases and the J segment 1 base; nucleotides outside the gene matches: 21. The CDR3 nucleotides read TGTGCCAGCAGCGCCAGATCCGGCCCGGGACAGGGGGAATTCAGGTCCTACAATGAGCAGTTCTTC. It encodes CASSARSGPGQGEFRSYNEQFF.

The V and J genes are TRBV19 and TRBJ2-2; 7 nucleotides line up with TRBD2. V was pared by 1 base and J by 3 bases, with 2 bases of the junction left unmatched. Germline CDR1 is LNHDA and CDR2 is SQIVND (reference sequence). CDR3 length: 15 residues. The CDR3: CASSIGGGYTGELFF. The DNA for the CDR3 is TGTGCCAGTAGTATAGGGGGGGGTTACACCGGGGAGCTGTTTTTT. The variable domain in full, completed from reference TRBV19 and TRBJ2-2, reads DGGITQSPKYLFRKEGQNVTLSCEQNLNHDAMYWYRQDPGQGLRLIYYSQIVNDFQKGDIAEGYSVSREKKESFPLTVTSAQKNPTAFYLCASSIGGGYTGELFFGEGSRLTVL.

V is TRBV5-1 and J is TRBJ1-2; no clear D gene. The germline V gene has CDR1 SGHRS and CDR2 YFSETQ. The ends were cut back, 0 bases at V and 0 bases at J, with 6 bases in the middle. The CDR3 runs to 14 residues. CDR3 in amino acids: CASSLGQANYGYTF. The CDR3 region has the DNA TGCGCCAGCAGCTTGGGCCAGGCTAACTATGGCTACACCTTC.

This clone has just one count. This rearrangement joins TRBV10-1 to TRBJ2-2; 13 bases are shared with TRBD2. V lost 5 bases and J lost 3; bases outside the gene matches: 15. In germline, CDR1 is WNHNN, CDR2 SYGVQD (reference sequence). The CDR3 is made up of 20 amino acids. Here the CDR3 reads CASSHIPGLAGDPDTGELFF. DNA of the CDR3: TGCGCCAGCAGTCATATTCCTGGACTAGCGGGAGATCCCGACACCGGGGAGCTGTTTTTT.

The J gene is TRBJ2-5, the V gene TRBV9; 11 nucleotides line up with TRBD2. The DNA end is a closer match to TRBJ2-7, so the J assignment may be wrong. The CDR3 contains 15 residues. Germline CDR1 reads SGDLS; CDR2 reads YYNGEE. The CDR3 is CASSWGTSGPYEQYF. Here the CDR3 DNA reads TGTGCCAGCAGCTGGGGGACTAGCGGACCCTACGAGCAGTACTTC.

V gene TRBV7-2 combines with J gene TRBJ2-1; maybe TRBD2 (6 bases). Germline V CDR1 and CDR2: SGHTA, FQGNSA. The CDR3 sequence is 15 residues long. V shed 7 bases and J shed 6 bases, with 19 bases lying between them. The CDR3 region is CASNLRDSFFNEQFF. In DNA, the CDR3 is TGTGCCAGCAACCTGCGGGATAGCTTTTTCAATGAGCAGTTCTTC.